This T cell receptor beta chain stems from a study of cytomegalovirus exposure and HLA in healthy donors. Study-level points and caveats: Roughly uniform sequencing depth across donors was assumed, possibly incorrectly.

This clone was observed a few times. As yet, its antigen is unknown. The V gene's germline CDR1 is KGHSH and CDR2 LQKENI. The CDR3 consists of 14 residues. V was pared by 3 bases and J by 8 bases, with 6 bases of the junction left unmatched. PCR amplification relied on 60 Vbeta primers (plus 13 Jbeta primers). Clones were read by immunoSEQ multiplex PCR, and TCRdb kept only the in-frame ones, dropping some. The sample consists of 150,000 or so clones, around two thirds of them appearing once. The rearrangement joins TRBV18 to TRBJ1-4, with 7 bases identical to TRBD1. This receptor was identified in a young man in good health and CMV-seropositive. The sample taken for sequencing was PBMCs. The chain's CDR3 is CASSPGTVYEKLFF. The CDR3 nucleotides are TGTGCCAGCTCACCCGGGACAGTCTACGAAAAACTGTTTTTT.